The present TCR beta chain was sequenced within a study of regulatory T cells in long-lasting Graves disease. The germline V gene has CDR1 SGHAT and CDR2 FQNNGV. Germline trimming cut 4 bases from V and 4 bases from J; bases unmatched to any gene: 6. The CDR3 consists of 15 residues. Described time point: newly diagnosed GD, antithyroid drugs for less than 3 months. The TCR library was made from RNA extracted from PBMCs. Arm-PCR of CDR3 regions and iRepertoire HTBI primers were used to build TCR beta libraries. Each CDR3 protein gets one entry after TCRdb re-called the multiplex PCR reads with MiXCR. Of roughly 320,000 distinct CDR3 sequences in the sample, around 15% were seen once. The same sample was also studied in work on T cells in Graves' hyperthyroidism and ophthalmopathy.

The material was peripheral blood mononuclear cells (PBMCs), obtained at new diagnosis, from a patient treated with antithyroid drugs. This TCR was recovered from a man aged 40-49 years with Graves disease. The chain joins TRBV11-2 to TRBJ2-5; 10 bases agree with TRBD1. The CDR3 sequence is CASSSPGTGVETQYF. CDR3 nucleotide sequence: TGTGCCAGCAGCTCCCCCGGGACAGGGGTAGAGACCCAGTACTTC.